This T cell receptor beta chain came from a study of identifying expanded T cells in peripheral blood. Repertoires were generated with immunoSEQ multiplex PCR, while TCRdb's copy carries only in-frame clones and drops some. The sample records tens of thousands of clones, roughly 91% being singletons. During the collection period, no donor immune events like infections were recorded. Germline CDR1 is SGHDN and CDR2 is FVKESK. Trimming stripped 1 base from V and 5 bases from J, with 9 bases between. The CDR3 is made up of 15 amino acids. Source material: blood. The TCR originated in a person aged 18-69 years in good health. The J gene is TRBJ1-6, the V gene TRBV14; possibly TRBD1 for D (5 bases). CDR3 sequence reads: CASSQGGLNNSPLHF. CDR3 in DNA: TGTGCCAGCAGCCAAGGGGGGTTAAATAATTCACCCCTCCACTTT.